One and the same sample provided the 5 T cell receptor beta chains below, sequenced in a study of regulatory T cells in long-lasting Graves disease. Investigators prepared the TCR beta libraries by applying iRepertoire HTBI primers and Arm-PCR of CDR3 regions. A single record per CDR3 protein comes from TCRdb applying MiXCR to the multiplex PCR reads. The data show more than 450,000 distinct CDR3 sequences, 12% seen once. Specified time point: newly diagnosed GD, antithyroid drugs for less than 3 months. Isolated PBMC RNA provided the starting material for the TCR library. Separately, the same data were catalogued under a study of T cells in Graves' hyperthyroidism and ophthalmopathy.

This specimen was peripheral blood mononuclear cells (PBMCs), taken at new diagnosis, from a patient treated with antithyroid drugs. These receptor sequences come from a woman aged 25 to 45 with Graves disease.

This clonotype was observed at least ten times. The chain couples TRBV27 to TRBJ2-1; a possible D gene is TRBD1 (5 bases). Per germline, CDR1 MNHEY and CDR2 SMNVEV (reference sequence). The length of the CDR3 is 13 residues. Trimming stripped 4 bases from V and 6 bases from J, with 10 bases between. CDR3 coding DNA: TGTGCCAGCAGTTCAGGGTTCCTCAATGAGCAGTTCTTC. Protein sequence: CASSSGFLNEQFF.

This clonotype was detected ten times or more. Here the CDR3 DNA reads TGTGCCAGCAGCTTAGGTCCCGGGACACCACGGGAGACCCAGTACTTC. Protein: CASSLGPGTPRETQYF. V is TRBV11-2 and J is TRBJ2-5; maybe TRBD1 (6 bases). The V end lost 1 base, the J end lost 5 bases, and 17 bases lay between the germline ends. Germline loops: CDR1 SGHAT, CDR2 FQNNGV. The CDR3 runs 16 residues.

In the case of this clonotype: This sequence may be a read error, since a much larger clone differs from it by one base. The rearrangement joins TRBV12-3 or TRBV12-4 to TRBJ2-5; no reliable D call. V was pared by 5 bases and J by 3 bases, with 10 bases between. The CDR3 length is 13 residues. The CDR3 nucleotides are TGTGCCAGCAGTCCCCTAATAGAAGAGACCCAGTACTTC. As protein: CASSPLIEETQYF.

At least ten counts were recorded for this clonotype. CDR3 nucleotides: TGTGCCAGCAGGCGGGCCGGGGGCGTCTACGAGCAGTACTTC. As protein: CASRRAGGVYEQYF. The gene calls are TRBV28 and TRBJ2-7, with D tentatively TRBD1 or TRBD2 (6 bases each). This CDR3 comprises 14 residues. Trimming took off 6 bases at V and 3 bases at J, with 15 bases between the two ends. Per the germline V gene, CDR1 is MDHEN and CDR2 is SYDVKM.

This clonotype was seen a handful of times. The CDR3 nucleotides are TGTGCCAGCAGCTTAACCCCGAATCAGCCCCAGCATTTT. The encoded protein is CASSLTPNQPQHF. The V gene is TRBV7-3, the J gene TRBJ1-5; unclear D gene. Germline values: CDR1 SGHTA, CDR2 FQGTGA. V lost 0 bases, J lost 4 bases, and 4 bases lay in between. This CDR3 spans 13 amino acids.